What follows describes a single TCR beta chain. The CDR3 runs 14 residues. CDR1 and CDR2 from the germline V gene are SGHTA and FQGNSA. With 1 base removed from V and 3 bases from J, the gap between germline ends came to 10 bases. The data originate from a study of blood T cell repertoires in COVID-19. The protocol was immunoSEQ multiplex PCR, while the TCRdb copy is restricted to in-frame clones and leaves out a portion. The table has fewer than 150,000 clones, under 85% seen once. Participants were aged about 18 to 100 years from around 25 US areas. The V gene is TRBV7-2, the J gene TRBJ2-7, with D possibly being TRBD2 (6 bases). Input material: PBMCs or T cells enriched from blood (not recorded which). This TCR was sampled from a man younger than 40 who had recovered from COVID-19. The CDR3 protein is CASSLDVADYEQYF. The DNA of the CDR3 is TGTGCCAGCAGCTTAGACGTAGCGGACTACGAGCAGTACTTC.